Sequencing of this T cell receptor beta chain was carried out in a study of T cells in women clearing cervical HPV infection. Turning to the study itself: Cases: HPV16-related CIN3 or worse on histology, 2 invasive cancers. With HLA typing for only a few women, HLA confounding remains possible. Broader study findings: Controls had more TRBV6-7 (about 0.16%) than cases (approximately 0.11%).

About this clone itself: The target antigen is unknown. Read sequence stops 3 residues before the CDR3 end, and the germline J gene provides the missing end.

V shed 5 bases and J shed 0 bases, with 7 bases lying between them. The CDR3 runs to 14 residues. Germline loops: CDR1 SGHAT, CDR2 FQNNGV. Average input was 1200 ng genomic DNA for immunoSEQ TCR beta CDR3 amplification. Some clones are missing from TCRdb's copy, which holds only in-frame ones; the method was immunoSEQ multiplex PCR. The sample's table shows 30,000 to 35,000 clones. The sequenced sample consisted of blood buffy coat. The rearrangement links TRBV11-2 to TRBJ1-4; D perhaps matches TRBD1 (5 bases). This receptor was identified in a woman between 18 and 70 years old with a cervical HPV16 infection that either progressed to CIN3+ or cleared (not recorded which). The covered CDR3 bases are TGTGCCAGCAGCCGGGGGGCAACTAATGAAAAA. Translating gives CASSRGATNEK. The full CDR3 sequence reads CASSRGATNEKLFF.